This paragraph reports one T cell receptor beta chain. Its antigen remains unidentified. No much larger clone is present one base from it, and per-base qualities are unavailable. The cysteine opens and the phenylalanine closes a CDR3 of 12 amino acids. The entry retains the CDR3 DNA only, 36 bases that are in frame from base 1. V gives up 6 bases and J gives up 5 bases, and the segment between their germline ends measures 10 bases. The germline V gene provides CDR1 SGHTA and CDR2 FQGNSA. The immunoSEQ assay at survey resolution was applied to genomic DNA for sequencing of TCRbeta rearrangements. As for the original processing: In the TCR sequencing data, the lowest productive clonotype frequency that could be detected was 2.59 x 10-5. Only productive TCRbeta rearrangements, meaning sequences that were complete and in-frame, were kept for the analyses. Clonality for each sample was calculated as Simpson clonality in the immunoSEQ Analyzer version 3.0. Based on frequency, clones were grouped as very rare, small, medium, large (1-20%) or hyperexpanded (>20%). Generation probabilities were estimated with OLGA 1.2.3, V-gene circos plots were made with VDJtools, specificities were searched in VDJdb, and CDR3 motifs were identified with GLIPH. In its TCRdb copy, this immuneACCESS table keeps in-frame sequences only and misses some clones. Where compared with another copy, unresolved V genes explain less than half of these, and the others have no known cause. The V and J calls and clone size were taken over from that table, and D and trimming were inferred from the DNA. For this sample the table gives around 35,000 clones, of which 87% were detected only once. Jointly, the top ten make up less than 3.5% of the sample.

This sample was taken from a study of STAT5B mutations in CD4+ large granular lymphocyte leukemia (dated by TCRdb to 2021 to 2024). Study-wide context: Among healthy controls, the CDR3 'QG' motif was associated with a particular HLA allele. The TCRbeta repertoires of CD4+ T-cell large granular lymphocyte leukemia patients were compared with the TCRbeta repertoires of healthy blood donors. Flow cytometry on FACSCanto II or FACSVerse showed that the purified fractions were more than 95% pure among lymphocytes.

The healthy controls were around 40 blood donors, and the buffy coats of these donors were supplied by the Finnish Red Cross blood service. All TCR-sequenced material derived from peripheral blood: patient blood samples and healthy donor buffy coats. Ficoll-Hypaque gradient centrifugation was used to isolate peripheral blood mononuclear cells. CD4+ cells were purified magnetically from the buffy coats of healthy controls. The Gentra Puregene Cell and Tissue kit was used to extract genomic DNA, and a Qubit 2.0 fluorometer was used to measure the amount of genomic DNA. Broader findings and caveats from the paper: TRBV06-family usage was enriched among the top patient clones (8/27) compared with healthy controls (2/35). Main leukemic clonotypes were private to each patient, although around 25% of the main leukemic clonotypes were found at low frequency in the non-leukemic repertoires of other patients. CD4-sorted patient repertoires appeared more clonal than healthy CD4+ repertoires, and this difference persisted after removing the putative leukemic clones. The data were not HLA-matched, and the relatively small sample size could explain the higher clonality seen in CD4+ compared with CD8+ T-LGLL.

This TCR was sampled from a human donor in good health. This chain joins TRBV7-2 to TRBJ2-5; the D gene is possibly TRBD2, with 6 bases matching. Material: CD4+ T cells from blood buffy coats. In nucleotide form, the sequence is TGTGCCAGCAGGGCGGGGCCGGAGACCCAGTACTTC. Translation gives CASRAGPETQYF. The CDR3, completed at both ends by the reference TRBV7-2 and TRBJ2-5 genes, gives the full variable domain GAGVSQSPSNKVTEKGKDVELRCDPISGHTALYWYRQSLGQGLEFLIYFQGNSAPDKSGLPSDRFSAERTGGSVSTLTIQRTQQEDSAVYLCASRAGPETQYFGPGTRLLVL.